This passage covers 3 T cell receptor beta chains from one sample sequenced in a study of cytomegalovirus exposure and HLA in healthy donors. Researchers ran the PCR with 60 Vbeta and 13 Jbeta primers. TCRdb keeps only in-frame clones here, not all; method: immunoSEQ multiplex PCR. Its clone listing holds 100,000 to 150,000 clones. The sequencing sample was made of PBMCs. Source of these receptors: a man aged 18 to 35 in good health and CMV-seronegative.

The V call is TRBV6-5, the J call TRBJ1-4, with TRBD1 identical over 9 bases. The junction had 7 bases not matched to a gene; V was cut back by 6 bases and J by 8 bases. The germline CDR1 and CDR2 sequences are MNHEY and SVGAGI. The CDR3 is 14 residues long. The CDR3 sequence: CASRGDRVGEKLFF. The CDR3 nucleotides are TGTGCCAGCAGAGGGGACAGGGTCGGGGAAAAACTGTTTTTT.

This chain connects TRBV5-1 to TRBJ2-7; D may be TRBD1 (6 bases). The CDR3 is 15 residues long. V was pared by 2 bases and J by 2 bases, with 14 bases between. Germline CDR1 reads SGHRS; CDR2 reads YFSETQ. CDR3: CASSFHPGETYEQYF. Here the CDR3 DNA reads TGCGCCAGCAGCTTTCATCCAGGGGAGACCTACGAGCAGTACTTC.

The gene calls are TRBV28 and TRBJ1-3, with unresolved D. The CDR3 length is 17 residues. Germline assignment: CDR1 MDHEN and CDR2 SYDVKM. Trimming removed 3 bases at V and 3 bases at J, with 18 bases between. CDR3 DNA: TGTGCCAGCAGTTTGGCTCTTCTAAGGGCGGGTGGAAACACCATATATTTT. Its translation: CASSLALLRAGGNTIYF.